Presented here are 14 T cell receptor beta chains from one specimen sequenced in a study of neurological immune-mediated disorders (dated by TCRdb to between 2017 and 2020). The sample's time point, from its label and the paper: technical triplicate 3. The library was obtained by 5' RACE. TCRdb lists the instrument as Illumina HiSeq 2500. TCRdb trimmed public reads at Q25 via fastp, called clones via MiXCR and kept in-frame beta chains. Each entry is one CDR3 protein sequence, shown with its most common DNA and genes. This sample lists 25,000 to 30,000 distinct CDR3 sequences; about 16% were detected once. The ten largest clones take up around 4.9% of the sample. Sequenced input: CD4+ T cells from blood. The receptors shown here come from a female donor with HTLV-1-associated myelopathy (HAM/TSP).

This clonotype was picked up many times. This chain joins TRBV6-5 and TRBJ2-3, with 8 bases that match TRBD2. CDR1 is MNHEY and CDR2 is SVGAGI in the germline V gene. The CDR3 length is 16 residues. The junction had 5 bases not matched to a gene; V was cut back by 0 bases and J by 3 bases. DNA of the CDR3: TGTGCCAGCAGTTACTCGGCGGGAGGAGGGACAGATACGCAGTATTTT. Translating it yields CASSYSAGGGTDTQYF.

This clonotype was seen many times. The DNA for the CDR3 is TGTGCCAGCAGCCAGGGTGAACTAAATACGCAGTATTTT. Its protein product is CASSQGELNTQYF. V is TRBV3-1 and J is TRBJ2-3, with D uncertain. Germline V gene sequence: CDR1 LGHDT, CDR2 YNNKEL (reference sequence). The CDR3 has 13 amino acids. V was cut by 3 bases and J by 7 bases, with 11 bases left in between.

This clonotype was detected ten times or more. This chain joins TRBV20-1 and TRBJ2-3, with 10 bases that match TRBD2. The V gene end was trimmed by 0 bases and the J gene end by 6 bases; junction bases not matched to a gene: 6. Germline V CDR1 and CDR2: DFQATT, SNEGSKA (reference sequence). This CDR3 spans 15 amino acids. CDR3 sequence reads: CSAREAGGLSDTQYF. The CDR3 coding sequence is TGCAGTGCTAGAGAAGCGGGGGGGCTCTCGGATACGCAGTATTTT.

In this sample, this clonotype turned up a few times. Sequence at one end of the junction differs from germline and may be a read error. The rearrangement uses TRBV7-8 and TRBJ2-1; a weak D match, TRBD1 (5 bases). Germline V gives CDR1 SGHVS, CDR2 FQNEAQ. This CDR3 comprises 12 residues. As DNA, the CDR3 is TGTGCAAGCAGCAAGGGGCGCGGTGAGCAGTTCTTC. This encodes CASSKGRGEQFF.

The CDR3 region has the DNA TGCGCCAGCAGTTTTACAGGGGACTCTGGAAACACCATATATTTT. This encodes CASSFTGDSGNTIYF. The chain employs TRBV5-1 and TRBJ1-3; 7 nucleotides match TRBD1. Trimming removed 5 bases from V and 0 bases from J; junction bases left unmatched: 5. The CDR3 sequence is 15 residues long. Per germline, CDR1 SGHRS and CDR2 YFSETQ.

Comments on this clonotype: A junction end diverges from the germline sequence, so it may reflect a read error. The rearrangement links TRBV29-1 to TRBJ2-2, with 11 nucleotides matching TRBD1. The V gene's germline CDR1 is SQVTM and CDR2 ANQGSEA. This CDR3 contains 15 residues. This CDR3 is CSVWTGGGEHRGAVF. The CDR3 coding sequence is TGCAGCGTCTGGACAGGGGGCGGGGAACACCGGGGAGCTGTTTTT.

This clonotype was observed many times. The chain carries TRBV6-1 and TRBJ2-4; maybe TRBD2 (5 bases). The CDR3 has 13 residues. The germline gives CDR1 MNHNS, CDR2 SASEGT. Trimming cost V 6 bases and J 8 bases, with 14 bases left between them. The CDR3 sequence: CASSRGDRDIQYF. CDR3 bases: TGTGCCAGCAGCCGGGGTGATAGGGACATTCAGTACTTC.

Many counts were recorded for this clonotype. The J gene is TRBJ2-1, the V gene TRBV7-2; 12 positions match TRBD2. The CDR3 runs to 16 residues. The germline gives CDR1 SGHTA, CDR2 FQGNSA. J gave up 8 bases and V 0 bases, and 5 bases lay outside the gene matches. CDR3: CASSLALAGGFDEQFF. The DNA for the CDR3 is TGTGCCAGCAGCTTAGCTCTAGCGGGGGGGTTCGATGAGCAGTTCTTC.

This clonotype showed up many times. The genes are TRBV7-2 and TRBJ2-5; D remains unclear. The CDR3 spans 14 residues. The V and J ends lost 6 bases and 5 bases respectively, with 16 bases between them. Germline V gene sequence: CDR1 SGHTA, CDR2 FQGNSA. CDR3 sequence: CASSTLVGKETQYF. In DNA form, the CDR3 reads TGTGCCAGCAGTACACTGGTGGGGAAGGAGACCCAGTACTTC. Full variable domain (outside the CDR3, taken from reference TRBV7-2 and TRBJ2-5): GAGVSQSPSNKVTEKGKDVELRCDPISGHTALYWYRQSLGQGLEFLIYFQGNSAPDKSGLPSDRFSAERTGGSVSTLTIQRTQQEDSAVYLCASSTLVGKETQYFGPGTRLLVL.

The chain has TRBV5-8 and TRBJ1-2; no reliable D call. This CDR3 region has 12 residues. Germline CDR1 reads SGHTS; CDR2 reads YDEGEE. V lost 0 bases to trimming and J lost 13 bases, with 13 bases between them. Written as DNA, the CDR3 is TGTGCCAGCAGCTTGGATCTGCTGAGATGCACCTTC. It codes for CASSLDLLRCTF.

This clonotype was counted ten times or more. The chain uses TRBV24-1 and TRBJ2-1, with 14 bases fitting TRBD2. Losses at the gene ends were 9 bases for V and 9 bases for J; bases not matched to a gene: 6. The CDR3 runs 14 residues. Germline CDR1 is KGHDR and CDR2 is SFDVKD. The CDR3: CATGTSGRGGEQFF. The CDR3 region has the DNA TGTGCCACCGGGACTAGCGGGAGAGGAGGTGAGCAGTTCTTC.

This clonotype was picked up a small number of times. The CDR3 loop is CASSRDSPSSYEQYF. The CDR3 region has the DNA TGTGCCAGCAGCAGGGACTCGCCGAGCTCCTACGAGCAGTACTTC. This rearrangement joins TRBV12-3 or TRBV12-4 to TRBJ2-7, with D possibly TRBD2 on 6 matching bases. The CDR3 has 15 residues. Trimming pared 6 bases from V and 0 bases from J, leaving 15 bases between.

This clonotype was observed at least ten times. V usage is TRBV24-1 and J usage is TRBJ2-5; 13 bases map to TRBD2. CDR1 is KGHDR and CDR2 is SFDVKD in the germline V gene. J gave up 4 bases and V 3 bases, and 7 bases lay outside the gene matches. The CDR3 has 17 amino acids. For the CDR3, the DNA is TGTGCCACCAGTGATCCCGGGACTAGCGGGACTTCAGAGACCCAGTACTTC. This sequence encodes CATSDPGTSGTSETQYF.

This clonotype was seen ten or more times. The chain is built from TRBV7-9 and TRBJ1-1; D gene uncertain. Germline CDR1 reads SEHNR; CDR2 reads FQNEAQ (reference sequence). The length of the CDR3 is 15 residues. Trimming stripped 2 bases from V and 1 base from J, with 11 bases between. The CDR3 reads CASSLIGRKNTEAFF. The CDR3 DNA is TGTGCCAGCAGCTTAATTGGGAGAAAGAACACTGAAGCTTTCTTT.